There are a few counts of the clone carrying this T cell receptor (beta chain). The sample is drawn from a study of blood T cell repertoires in COVID-19. Study-level information: Sources were T cells, B-cell-depleted T cells, or PBMCs; the material itself was cDNA or gDNA.

In Seattle, patients joined the study during active infection and were tracked longitudinally. The CDR3 loop spans 15 amino acids. V trimming: 7 bases; J trimming: 2 bases; junction bases outside the gene matches: 11. Germline lookup yields CDR1 MNHEY and CDR2 SVGAGI. Some clones are missing from TCRdb's copy, which holds only in-frame ones; the method was immunoSEQ multiplex PCR. The top ten hold about an eighth of the sample, which has fewer than 350,000 clones, approximately 87% seen once. The TCR comes from a woman aged 25-40 years with COVID-19, enrolled during active disease. The V gene is TRBV6-5, the J gene TRBJ2-7; TRBD2 matches 7 bases. Sample: peripheral blood. The CDR3 DNA sequence: TGTGCCAGCATGAGGGGACTACTTTTACCCTACGAGCAGTACTTC. This gives the protein CASMRGLLLPYEQYF.